This T cell receptor beta chain was sequenced during a study of T cell responses to AZD1222 COVID-19 vaccine. Study as a whole: Pooled together were second doses at about 4 or about 12 weeks.

CDR1 is SNHLY, CDR2 FYNNEI, per germline. V was shortened by 4 bases and J by 3 bases, with 22 bases between the two germline ends. This CDR3 comprises 18 residues. Findings of the study overall: It should be noted that donors were predominantly white British and more often female, and clonal diversity was possibly underestimated.

Data came from immunoSEQ multiplex PCR; TCRdb stores just in-frame clones and leaves some out. The sample lists 150,000 to 200,000 clones; more than 80% were seen once. Turning to this clone: Antigen: not known.

The rearrangement joins TRBV2 to TRBJ1-3; TRBD1 is a possible D gene (5 bases). The clonotype comes from an adult in good health. Material: peripheral blood, obtained on day 0 of AZD1222 vaccination. This CDR3 reads CASSVSSGERLYGNTIYF. CDR3 nucleotides: TGTGCCAGCAGTGTTTCGTCGGGGGAGCGTTTGTATGGAAACACCATATATTTT.